This is a list of T cell receptor beta chains from one sample in a study of blood T cell repertoires in COVID-19. TCRdb's table, derived via immunoSEQ multiplex PCR, lists solely in-frame clones and lacks some. The data hold some 150,000 clones, with roughly four fifths observed a single time. The sample comprised peripheral blood. Receptors originate from a woman aged 55-69 years with acute or convalescent COVID-19. Each CDR3 is given with its conserved first and last residue. Fields, in order: V gene, D gene, J gene, clone size, CDR3 protein, CDR3 DNA. A D gene is named only where the DNA matches it firmly. Where a row states a size, it is once, few, many or the class of an expanded clone; other rows omit it.

v_gene: TRBV4-1
d_gene: TRBD1
j_gene: TRBJ1-1
abundance: -
CDR3aa: CASSLEGARNTEAFF
CDR3nt: TGCGCCAGCAGCCTGGAGGGGGCGCGGAACACTGAAGCTTTCTTT

v_gene: TRBV15
d_gene: TRBD2
j_gene: TRBJ2-4
abundance: -
CDR3aa: CATSRITLAGAKNIQYF
CDR3nt: TGTGCCACCAGCAGGATTACTCTAGCGGGGGCCAAAAACATTCAGTACTTC

v_gene: TRBV5-1
d_gene: TRBD1
j_gene: TRBJ1-2
abundance: -
CDR3aa: CASSPGQGHYGYTF
CDR3nt: TGCGCCAGCAGCCCAGGACAGGGGCACTATGGCTACACCTTC

v_gene: TRBV10-3
d_gene: TRBD1
j_gene: TRBJ2-1
abundance: -
CDR3aa: CAIRGDSSYNEQFF
CDR3nt: TGTGCCATCAGGGGGGACAGTTCCTACAATGAGCAGTTCTTC

v_gene: TRBV27
d_gene: TRBD2
j_gene: TRBJ2-1
abundance: -
CDR3aa: CASRVPGREMTYNEQFF
CDR3nt: TGTGCCAGTCGGGTACCGGGGCGGGAGATGACCTACAATGAGCAGTTCTTC

v_gene: TRBV19
d_gene: -
j_gene: TRBJ1-5
abundance: -
CDR3aa: CASCGGYYQPQHF
CDR3nt: TGTGCCAGCTGTGGGGGGTATTACCAGCCCCAGCATTTT

v_gene: TRBV28
d_gene: TRBD2
j_gene: TRBJ2-7
abundance: -
CDR3aa: CASSLSGLAGYEQYF
CDR3nt: TGTGCCAGCAGTTTGTCCGGACTAGCGGGCTACGAGCAGTACTTC

v_gene: TRBV5-5
d_gene: TRBD1
j_gene: TRBJ1-2
abundance: -
CDR3aa: CASSDRPGTGSGGYTF
CDR3nt: TGTGCCAGCAGCGACCGTCCCGGGACAGGGTCCGGTGGCTACACCTTC

v_gene: TRBV28
d_gene: -
j_gene: TRBJ2-3
abundance: -
CDR3aa: CASSQTASTDTQYF
CDR3nt: TGTGCCAGCAGTCAGACAGCTAGCACAGATACGCAGTATTTT

v_gene: TRBV18
d_gene: TRBD2
j_gene: TRBJ2-1
abundance: few
CDR3aa: CASSARLAGERGEQFF
CDR3nt: TGTGCCAGCTCAGCCAGACTAGCGGGAGAGCGTGGTGAGCAGTTCTTC

v_gene: TRBV6-5
d_gene: -
j_gene: TRBJ1-1
abundance: -
CDR3aa: CASIFGGRSTEAFF
CDR3nt: TGTGCCAGCATTTTCGGGGGTCGGAGCACTGAAGCTTTCTTT

v_gene: TRBV5-1
d_gene: -
j_gene: TRBJ2-3
abundance: -
CDR3aa: CASSQGLSGLTDTQYF
CDR3nt: TGCGCCAGCAGCCAGGGTCTTAGCGGACTCACAGATACGCAGTATTTT

v_gene: TRBV2
d_gene: -
j_gene: TRBJ1-1
abundance: -
CDR3aa: CASSEALTVGNTEAFF
CDR3nt: TGTGCCAGCAGTGAAGCGCTGACAGTGGGGAACACTGAAGCTTTCTTT

v_gene: TRBV11-3
d_gene: TRBD1
j_gene: TRBJ1-1
abundance: -
CDR3aa: CASSLATGTEAFF
CDR3nt: TGTGCCAGCAGCTTAGCGACAGGGACTGAAGCTTTCTTT